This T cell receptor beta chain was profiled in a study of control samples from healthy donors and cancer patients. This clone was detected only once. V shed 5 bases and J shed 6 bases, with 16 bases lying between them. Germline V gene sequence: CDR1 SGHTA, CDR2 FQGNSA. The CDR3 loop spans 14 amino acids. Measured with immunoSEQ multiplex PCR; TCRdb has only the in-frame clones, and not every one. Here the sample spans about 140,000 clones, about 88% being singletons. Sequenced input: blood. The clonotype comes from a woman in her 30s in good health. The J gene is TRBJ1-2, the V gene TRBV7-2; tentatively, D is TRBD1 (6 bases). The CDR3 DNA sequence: TGTGCCAGCAGCAAATCCACAGGGTCTGATGGCTACACCTTC. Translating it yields CASSKSTGSDGYTF.